These 30 T cell receptor beta chains were all obtained from the same sample, sequenced in a study of cytomegalovirus exposure and HLA in healthy donors. TCRdb's table, derived via immunoSEQ multiplex PCR, lists solely in-frame clones and lacks some. Of 200,000 to 250,000 clones listed, over 75% are singletons. Sequencing was done on a sample of PBMCs. Receptors originate from a man between 18 and 35 years old in good health and CMV-seropositive.

This sequence joins TRBV30 and TRBJ2-7, with 12 bases aligning to TRBD2. With V trimmed by 1 base and J by 0 bases, 10 bases remained unmatched. Looked up from germline, CDR1 is GTSNPN and CDR2 is SVGIG (reference sequence). This CDR3 comprises 18 residues. DNA of the CDR3: TGTGCCTGGAGTGAGCCCGGGACTAGCGGGTCTTACTCCTACGAGCAGTACTTC. Amino acids: CAWSEPGTSGSYSYEQYF.

This chain joins TRBV7-6 and TRBJ2-7; D possibly corresponds to TRBD1 (6 bases). This CDR3 contains 16 residues. Germline V CDR1 and CDR2: SGHVS, FNYEAQ. Trimming cost V 5 bases and J 3 bases, with 20 bases left between them. The CDR3 DNA reads as TGTGCCAGCAGCCCAAGGGTGGGGCAGGGACACTACGAGCAGTACTTC. Translating it yields CASSPRVGQGHYEQYF.

This clone appeared a single time. The chain carries TRBV14 and TRBJ2-7; 14 positions match TRBD2. Trimming took 0 bases from V and 7 from J; bases not matched to a gene: 8. Germline CDR1 reads SGHDN; CDR2 reads FVKESK. This CDR3 has 17 amino acids. In nucleotides, the CDR3 is TGTGCCAGCAGCCAAGATGACTTTTGGACTAGCGGGAGGGAGCAGTACTTC. Translating it yields CASSQDDFWTSGREQYF.

The chain employs TRBV9 and TRBJ2-7, with 7 bases matching TRBD1. With 0 bases clipped from V and 4 bases from J, the junction kept 7 bases outside the gene matches. Germline CDR1 is SGDLS and CDR2 is YYNGEE. CDR3 length: 15 residues. Here the CDR3 DNA reads TGTGCCAGCAGCGTAGGTGGACAGGTATATTACGAGCAGTACTTC. It is translated as CASSVGGQVYYEQYF.

V usage is TRBV30 and J usage is TRBJ1-5; perhaps TRBD1 as D (5 bases). Deletions cut 2 bases from V and 7 bases from J, with 15 bases between. The CDR3 loop spans 14 amino acids. CDR1 and CDR2 (germline): GTSNPN, SVGIG (reference sequence). CDR3 DNA: TGTGCCTGGAGTAGGGGCGCCGGGACCCAGCCCCAGCATTTT. Translated, it gives CAWSRGAGTQPQHF.

CDR3 coding DNA: TGTGCCAGCAGCCCCCAAAGGATCGGGACTAGGATGGATGAGCAGTTCTTC. This encodes CASSPQRIGTRMDEQFF. The chain combines TRBV4-2 with TRBJ2-1; 8 bases align to TRBD2. Germline V lookup: CDR1 LGHNA, CDR2 YNFKEQ. This CDR3 has 17 residues. V lost 4 bases, J lost 8 bases, and 16 bases stayed unmatched.

About this clone itself: The sample contains more than one DNA sequence encoding this CDR3. The chain combines TRBV5-1 with TRBJ2-1; 10 nucleotides match TRBD2. V lost 0 bases, J lost 4 bases, and 1 base stayed unmatched. There are 15 residues in the CDR3. CDR1 and CDR2 from the germline V gene are SGHRS and YFSETQ. CDR3 region: CASSLASGSYNEQFF. The CDR3 coding sequence is TGCGCCAGCAGCTTGGCTAGCGGGAGTTACAATGAGCAGTTCTTC.

This sequence joins TRBV5-5 and TRBJ1-4; no reliable D call. CDR3 size: 14 residues. Trimming cost V 4 bases and J 5 bases, with 12 bases left between them. CDR1 and CDR2 (germline): SGHKS, YYEKEE (reference sequence). The CDR3 reads CASSGGRLNEKLFF. In DNA, the CDR3 is TGTGCCAGCAGCGGCGGGAGATTAAATGAAAAACTGTTTTTT.

J is TRBJ2-5 and V is TRBV29-1, with TRBD2 as a possible D gene (6 bases). This CDR3 spans 12 amino acids. The germline CDR1 and CDR2 sequences are SQVTM and ANQGSEA. The ends were cut back, 8 bases at V and 5 bases at J, with 15 bases in the middle. CDR3 nucleotides: TGCAGCAAACGGGACTTGGGTGAGACCCAGTACTTC. Translation gives CSKRDLGETQYF.

This clone is a singleton in its sample. This chain joins TRBV2 and TRBJ2-3; 15 bases are shared with TRBD2. The germline CDR1 and CDR2 sequences are SNHLY and FYNNEI. This CDR3 has 16 amino acids. The V segment lost 10 bases and the J segment 3 bases; nucleotides outside the gene matches: 8. CDR3 in amino acids: CAISSGLAGGTDTQYF. In DNA form, the CDR3 reads TGTGCCATATCTTCGGGACTAGCGGGAGGAACAGATACGCAGTATTTT.

The chain employs TRBV29-1 and TRBJ2-5; weak D call: TRBD1 (6 bases). Per the germline V gene, CDR1 is SQVTM and CDR2 is ANQGSEA. This CDR3 region has 15 residues. V was trimmed by 7 bases and J by 0 bases, leaving 18 bases between them. The CDR3 bases are TGCAGCGCCTCGACGGACAGACCGTACCAAGAGACCCAGTACTTC. This codes for CSASTDRPYQETQYF.

The chain links TRBV5-1 to TRBJ2-3; D perhaps matches TRBD2 (6 bases). Germline V lookup: CDR1 SGHRS, CDR2 YFSETQ. Trimming removed 2 bases from V and 1 base from J, with 14 bases in between. The CDR3 spans 16 residues. CDR3 bases: TGCGCCAGCAGCTTCCCCGCGGGGCGGGGCACAGATACGCAGTATTTT. It is translated as CASSFPAGRGTDTQYF.

V is TRBV25-1 and J is TRBJ2-1, with D perhaps being TRBD1 or TRBD2 (5 bases each). Trimming shortened V by 6 bases and J by 11 bases, and 14 bases separated the two germline ends. Germline CDR1 MGHDK, CDR2 SYGVNS. This CDR3 spans 12 amino acids. CDR3 DNA: TGTGCCAGCAGCCTAGGGTGGGACCAGCAGTTCTTC. Translated, it gives CASSLGWDQQFF.

The gene calls are TRBV6-6 and TRBJ2-7; 9 positions agree with TRBD1. The V gene's germline CDR1 is MNHNY and CDR2 SVGAGI (reference sequence). CDR3 length: 13 amino acids. After removal of 6 bases from V and 3 bases from J, the junction contained 3 bases not matched to a gene. The CDR3 loop reads CASRGQGLYEQYF. Written as DNA, the CDR3 is TGTGCCAGCAGGGGACAGGGTCTCTACGAGCAGTACTTC.

The chain is built from TRBV6-5 and TRBJ1-1; 7 bases line up with TRBD1. Germline V gene lookup returns CDR1 MNHEY and CDR2 SVGAGI. V gave up 5 bases and J gave up 3 bases; unmatched junction bases: 6. The CDR3 length is 14 residues. Here the CDR3 DNA reads TGTGCCAGCAGTAAATCCAGGGGGGACACTGAAGCTTTCTTT. Protein: CASSKSRGDTEAFF.

The CDR3 loop is CASSYRVREKLFF. DNA for the CDR3: TGTGCCAGCAGTTACAGGGTCCGGGAAAAACTGTTTTTT. This chain connects TRBV6-5 to TRBJ1-4, with D uncertain. Looked up from germline, CDR1 is MNHEY and CDR2 is SVGAGI. The CDR3 sequence is 13 residues long. V gave up 2 bases and J gave up 8 bases, with 9 bases separating them.

J is TRBJ1-2 and V is TRBV5-1; D gene uncertain. In germline, CDR1 is SGHRS, CDR2 YFSETQ. The CDR3 runs to 14 residues. V lost 4 bases and J 2 bases, leaving 12 bases between the germline ends. The CDR3 region has the DNA TGCGCCAGCAGCCTGAGGTCGGTGAACTATGGCTACACCTTC. It specifies CASSLRSVNYGYTF.

The V call is TRBV27, the J call TRBJ2-1, with 7 nucleotides matching TRBD2. Germline V gives CDR1 MNHEY, CDR2 SMNVEV (reference sequence). The ends lost 2 bases at V and 10 bases at J; junction bases unmatched: 2. CDR3 length: 12 residues. The CDR3 DNA reads as TGTGCCAGCAGTTTAATTAGCGGGGAGCAGTTCTTC. Protein sequence: CASSLISGEQFF.

J is TRBJ2-5 and V is TRBV6-5; D unclear. CDR1 and CDR2 from the germline V gene are MNHEY and SVGAGI. The V and J ends lost 0 bases and 1 base respectively, with 6 bases between them. CDR3 length: 14 residues. The CDR3 loop reads CASSYSRFQETQYF. The CDR3 coding sequence is TGTGCCAGCAGTTACTCCAGGTTCCAAGAGACCCAGTACTTC.

The gene calls are TRBV7-6 and TRBJ1-4; 12 nucleotides match TRBD1. Germline assignment: CDR1 SGHVS and CDR2 FNYEAQ. The CDR3 is 16 residues long. The J segment lost 8 bases and the V segment lost 6 bases, leaving 10 bases of the junction unmatched. DNA of the CDR3: TGTGCCAGCAGTTCGGGACAGGGGGCATTGGGGGAAAAACTGTTTTTT. Translating gives CASSSGQGALGEKLFF.

The chain links TRBV28 to TRBJ2-7, with 7 bases identical to TRBD1. This CDR3 has 15 residues. Germline V gene lookup returns CDR1 MDHEN and CDR2 SYDVKM. V lost 7 bases, J lost 3 bases, and 12 bases stayed unmatched. In nucleotides, the CDR3 is TGTGCCAGCAAGACCTATGGGGGACAGAACTACGAGCAGTACTTC. It translates to CASKTYGGQNYEQYF.

The rearrangement links TRBV5-1 to TRBJ1-1; tentative D call: TRBD1 (5 bases). The germline V gene encodes CDR1 SGHRS and CDR2 YFSETQ. The CDR3 runs 14 residues. Trimming removed 8 bases at V and 3 bases at J, with 17 bases between. CDR3 DNA: TGCGCCAGTTCTTCCGGGACCGACGACACTGAAGCTTTCTTT. This gives the protein CASSSGTDDTEAFF.

The V and J genes are TRBV25-1 and TRBJ1-1; the D gene is possibly TRBD1 (6 bases). The CDR3 sequence is 12 residues long. The germline gives CDR1 MGHDK, CDR2 SYGVNS. The ends were cut back, 6 bases at V and 8 bases at J, with 13 bases in the middle. CDR3 protein: CASSGRDREAFF. The CDR3 bases are TGTGCCAGCAGCGGGCGCGACAGGGAAGCTTTCTTT.

The rearrangement uses TRBV30 and TRBJ2-7, with a possible D match to TRBD1 (5 bases). V shed 0 bases and J shed 2 bases, with 14 bases lying between them. This CDR3 has 15 residues. Germline V gene lookup returns CDR1 GTSNPN and CDR2 SVGIG (reference sequence). As DNA, the CDR3 is TGTGCCTGGAGTGTATATCCAGGGCAGACCTACGAGCAGTACTTC. Translating it yields CAWSVYPGQTYEQYF.

The chain has TRBV5-1 and TRBJ2-2; 9 nucleotides align to TRBD2. This CDR3 has 17 residues. Germline assignment: CDR1 SGHRS and CDR2 YFSETQ. J lost 2 bases, V lost 1 base, and 6 bases had no gene match. The CDR3: CASSLRASGINTGELFF. CDR3 nucleotide sequence: TGCGCCAGCAGCTTGAGGGCTAGCGGGATAAACACCGGGGAGCTGTTTTTT. The variable domain in full, with the rest retrieved from reference TRBV5-1 and TRBJ2-2, is KAGVTQTPRYLIKTRGQQVTLSCSPISGHRSVSWYQQTPGQGLQFLFEYFSETQRNKGNFPGRFSGRQFSNSRSEMNVSTLELGDSALYLCASSLRASGINTGELFFGEGSRLTVL.

This clone was seen a single time. The chain couples TRBV11-2 to TRBJ1-1; D call uncertain. Per germline, CDR1 SGHAT and CDR2 FQNNGV. Between the trimmed V and J ends, which lost 5 bases and 0 bases, there was a span of 7 bases. This CDR3 is built from 13 residues. CDR3 DNA sequence: TGTGCCAGCAGCCTGGGGATGAACACTGAAGCTTTCTTT. It is translated as CASSLGMNTEAFF. The variable domain in full, with the rest retrieved from reference TRBV11-2 and TRBJ1-1, is EAGVAQSPRYKIIEKRQSVAFWCNPISGHATLYWYQQILGQGPKLLIQFQNNGVVDDSQLPKDRFSAERLKGVDSTLKIQPAKLEDSAVYLCASSLGMNTEAFFGQGTRLTVV.

This rearrangement joins TRBV5-1 to TRBJ2-2, with 8 bases aligning to TRBD2. The CDR3 covers 17 residues. The junction had 5 bases not matched to a gene; V was cut back by 0 bases and J by 1 base. Germline CDR1 is SGHRS and CDR2 is YFSETQ. CDR3 region: CASSLGVTSENTGELFF. DNA of the CDR3: TGCGCCAGCAGCTTGGGAGTGACTAGCGAGAACACCGGGGAGCTGTTTTTT. The full variable domain, with the rest looked up from reference TRBV5-1 and TRBJ2-2, is KAGVTQTPRYLIKTRGQQVTLSCSPISGHRSVSWYQQTPGQGLQFLFEYFSETQRNKGNFPGRFSGRQFSNSRSEMNVSTLELGDSALYLCASSLGVTSENTGELFFGEGSRLTVL.

This chain joins TRBV5-1 and TRBJ2-7; D possibly matches TRBD1 or TRBD2 (6 bases each). Trimming removed 0 bases at V and 3 bases at J, with 10 bases between. The CDR3 length is 14 residues. The germline V gene has CDR1 SGHRS and CDR2 YFSETQ. The CDR3 nucleotides are TGCGCCAGCAGCTTGGTAGGGGGGCTCTACGAGCAGTACTTC. This encodes CASSLVGGLYEQYF.

V usage is TRBV30 and J usage is TRBJ2-7, with 7 bases lining up with TRBD1. The trim removed 2 bases at V and 9 bases at J, leaving 4 bases unmatched. This CDR3 has 11 amino acids. Germline CDR1 is GTSNPN and CDR2 is SVGIG (reference sequence). The CDR3 nucleotides are TGTGCCTGGAGTTCGACAGGGAGGCAGTACTTC. Translated: CAWSSTGRQYF.

The chain combines TRBV30 with TRBJ2-1; TRBD2 matches at 16 bases. The V gene end was trimmed by 5 bases and the J gene end by 9 bases; junction bases not matched to a gene: 10. The CDR3 covers 16 residues. CDR1 and CDR2 (germline): GTSNPN, SVGIG (reference sequence). The CDR3 spells CAWYPGLAGGPIEQFF. The CDR3 coding sequence is TGTGCCTGGTATCCGGGACTAGCGGGAGGGCCGATTGAGCAGTTCTTC.